A selection of T cell receptor beta chains follows, all from one sample in a study of OX40 agonist ivuxolimab in advanced cancers. TCRdb keeps only in-frame clones here, not all; method: immunoSEQ multiplex PCR. The table lists roughly 11,000 clones, approximately 80% of them singletons, with approximately 15% in the top ten. The sequencing here drew on CD4+ or CD8+ T cells sorted from blood, taken in a trial of the OX40 agonist ivuxolimab. All receptors derive from an adult with an advanced solid tumor such as melanoma, head and neck, liver or kidney cancer. Each CDR3 is given with its conserved first and last residue. Each record gives: D gene, V gene, J gene, clone size, CDR3 protein, CDR3 DNA. A D gene is named only where the DNA matches it firmly. Where a row states a size, it is once, few, many or the class of an expanded clone; other rows omit it.

d_gene: -; v_gene: TRBV29-1; j_gene: TRBJ1-1; abundance: -; CDR3aa: CSVENPGNTEAFF; CDR3nt: TGCAGCGTTGAGAACCCTGGGAACACTGAAGCTTTCTTT
d_gene: TRBD2; v_gene: TRBV2; j_gene: TRBJ2-7; abundance: -; CDR3aa: CASWGAGDYEQYF; CDR3nt: TGTGCCAGTTGGGGAGCGGGGGACTACGAGCAGTACTTC
d_gene: -; v_gene: TRBV11-2; j_gene: TRBJ1-5; abundance: -; CDR3aa: CASSFAGVQPQHF; CDR3nt: TGTGCCAGCAGCTTCGCGGGGGTACAGCCCCAGCATTTT
d_gene: -; v_gene: TRBV11-2; j_gene: TRBJ2-5; abundance: -; CDR3aa: CASRFIGGLETQYF; CDR3nt: TGTGCCAGCAGGTTCATTGGGGGGCTGGAGACCCAGTACTTC
d_gene: TRBD2; v_gene: TRBV6-5; j_gene: TRBJ2-1; abundance: few; CDR3aa: CASSGTSGGASEQFF; CDR3nt: TGTGCCAGCAGTGGAACTAGCGGGGGGGCCAGTGAGCAGTTCTTC
d_gene: -; v_gene: TRBV19; j_gene: TRBJ2-1; abundance: -; CDR3aa: CASSIGHYNEQFF; CDR3nt: TGTGCCAGTAGTATAGGTCACTACAATGAGCAGTTCTTC
d_gene: -; v_gene: TRBV29-1; j_gene: TRBJ2-7; abundance: -; CDR3aa: CSVTGTAFGEQYF; CDR3nt: TGCAGCGTTACCGGGACCGCTTTCGGCGAGCAGTACTTC
d_gene: -; v_gene: TRBV11-3; j_gene: TRBJ1-1; abundance: -; CDR3aa: CASSLAGPEAFF; CDR3nt: TGTGCCAGCAGCTTAGCGGGACCAGAAGCTTTCTTT
d_gene: TRBD2; v_gene: TRBV27; j_gene: TRBJ2-4; abundance: -; CDR3aa: CASSARLAGDIQYF; CDR3nt: TGTGCCAGCAGTGCCAGACTAGCGGGGGACATTCAGTACTTC
d_gene: -; v_gene: TRBV6-5; j_gene: TRBJ2-5; abundance: -; CDR3aa: CASSPDGETQYF; CDR3nt: TGTGCCAGCAGTCCGGACGGGGAGACCCAGTACTTC
d_gene: -; v_gene: TRBV5-3; j_gene: TRBJ2-5; abundance: -; CDR3aa: CARSRGLAETQYF; CDR3nt: TGTGCCAGAAGCCGGGGACTGGCAGAGACCCAGTACTTC
d_gene: -; v_gene: TRBV30; j_gene: TRBJ1-1; abundance: -; CDR3aa: CAWSGTDSGANTEAFF; CDR3nt: TGTGCCTGGAGTGGGACCGACTCAGGGGCGAACACTGAAGCTTTCTTT
d_gene: -; v_gene: TRBV5-1; j_gene: TRBJ2-5; abundance: -; CDR3aa: CASSFEGGIQETQYF; CDR3nt: TGCGCCAGCAGCTTCGAGGGAGGCATCCAAGAGACCCAGTACTTC
d_gene: -; v_gene: TRBV27; j_gene: TRBJ1-1; abundance: -; CDR3aa: CASSLSGTDTEAFF; CDR3nt: TGTGCCAGCAGTTTATCGGGGACGGACACTGAAGCTTTCTTT
d_gene: TRBD2; v_gene: TRBV6-1; j_gene: TRBJ2-2; abundance: medium-sized; CDR3aa: CASSEIAGADTGELFF; CDR3nt: TGTGCCAGCAGTGAGATTGCGGGAGCGGACACCGGGGAGCTGTTTTTT
d_gene: TRBD1; v_gene: TRBV10-1; j_gene: TRBJ2-1; abundance: -; CDR3aa: CASSESGSGDRGINEQFF; CDR3nt: TGCGCCAGCAGTGAGTCGGGGTCCGGGGACAGGGGGATAAATGAGCAGTTCTTC
d_gene: TRBD2; v_gene: TRBV7-9; j_gene: TRBJ2-3; abundance: -; CDR3aa: CASSFPIQTSGMLDTQYF; CDR3nt: TGTGCCAGCAGCTTTCCGATCCAGACTAGCGGAATGTTAGATACGCAGTATTTT
d_gene: -; v_gene: TRBV27; j_gene: TRBJ2-2; abundance: -; CDR3aa: CASSFSAGELFF; CDR3nt: TGTGCCAGCAGTTTCTCCGCCGGGGAGCTGTTTTTT
d_gene: -; v_gene: TRBV27; j_gene: TRBJ2-2; abundance: -; CDR3aa: CASSLVRSRELFF; CDR3nt: TGTGCCAGCAGTTTAGTACGGTCGAGGGAGCTGTTTTTT
d_gene: TRBD1; v_gene: TRBV9; j_gene: TRBJ2-2; abundance: -; CDR3aa: CASSVGTANTGELFF; CDR3nt: TGTGCCAGCAGCGTTGGGACAGCGAACACCGGGGAGCTGTTTTTT
d_gene: TRBD2; v_gene: TRBV27; j_gene: TRBJ2-1; abundance: -; CDR3aa: CASSLGGTNNEQFF; CDR3nt: TGTGCCAGCAGTTTGGGGGGGACCAACAATGAGCAGTTCTTC
d_gene: -; v_gene: TRBV11-1; j_gene: TRBJ2-2; abundance: -; CDR3aa: CASSLVSSGELFF; CDR3nt: TGTGCCAGCAGCTTAGTCTCATCCGGGGAGCTGTTTTTT
d_gene: TRBD1; v_gene: TRBV5-6; j_gene: TRBJ2-1; abundance: -; CDR3aa: CASSLTGAYNEQFF; CDR3nt: TGTGCCAGCAGCTTGACAGGGGCCTACAATGAGCAGTTCTTC
d_gene: -; v_gene: TRBV19; j_gene: TRBJ1-1; abundance: -; CDR3aa: CASSIDHQGRFTEAFF; CDR3nt: TGTGCCAGTAGTATAGATCATCAGGGGCGGTTCACTGAAGCTTTCTTT
d_gene: TRBD1; v_gene: TRBV25-1; j_gene: TRBJ1-4; abundance: large; CDR3aa: CASSRQGRFEKLFF; CDR3nt: TGTGCCAGCAGCAGACAGGGTCGGTTTGAAAAACTGTTTTTT
d_gene: -; v_gene: TRBV7-2; j_gene: TRBJ1-4; abundance: -; CDR3aa: CASSPRGGSNEKLFF; CDR3nt: TGTGCCAGCAGTCCTCGCGGGGGTTCCAATGAAAAACTGTTTTTT
d_gene: -; v_gene: TRBV20-1; j_gene: TRBJ2-5; abundance: -; CDR3aa: CSAIWSETQYF; CDR3nt: TGCAGTGCCATTTGGTCCGAGACCCAGTACTTC
d_gene: -; v_gene: TRBV6-9; j_gene: TRBJ2-7; abundance: -; CDR3aa: CASSYSSARSSYEQYF; CDR3nt: TGTGCCAGCAGTTATTCTTCTGCACGGAGCTCCTACGAGCAGTACTTC
d_gene: TRBD2; v_gene: TRBV4-1; j_gene: TRBJ2-1; abundance: -; CDR3aa: CASSVLAGEVEQFF; CDR3nt: TGCGCCAGCAGCGTTTTAGCGGGAGAGGTTGAGCAGTTCTTC
d_gene: TRBD1; v_gene: TRBV4-1; j_gene: TRBJ2-1; abundance: -; CDR3aa: CASSHNPGGPNEQFF; CDR3nt: TGCGCCAGCAGCCACAATCCAGGGGGCCCCAATGAGCAGTTCTTC
d_gene: -; v_gene: TRBV15; j_gene: TRBJ2-1; abundance: -; CDR3aa: CATSPGRIDEQFF; CDR3nt: TGTGCCACCAGCCCGGGGAGAATTGATGAGCAGTTCTTC
d_gene: -; v_gene: TRBV15; j_gene: TRBJ2-7; abundance: -; CDR3aa: CATSLSGPAYEQYF; CDR3nt: TGTGCCACCAGCCTTAGCGGACCAGCCTACGAGCAGTACTTC
d_gene: -; v_gene: TRBV9; j_gene: TRBJ2-1; abundance: -; CDR3aa: CASSVGDFGEQFF; CDR3nt: TGTGCCAGCAGCGTAGGTGACTTTGGTGAGCAGTTCTTC
d_gene: -; v_gene: TRBV11-3; j_gene: TRBJ2-5; abundance: few; CDR3aa: CASSLGVTGRYQETQYF; CDR3nt: TGTGCCAGCAGCTTAGGGGTCACCGGACGGTACCAAGAGACCCAGTACTTC
d_gene: -; v_gene: TRBV19; j_gene: TRBJ1-4; abundance: -; CDR3aa: CASRTVYLDEKLFF; CDR3nt: TGTGCCAGTAGAACAGTGTATTTAGATGAAAAACTGTTTTTT
d_gene: -; v_gene: TRBV6-1; j_gene: TRBJ2-5; abundance: -; CDR3aa: CASTGLNQETQYF; CDR3nt: TGTGCCAGCACCGGACTGAACCAAGAGACCCAGTACTTC
d_gene: -; v_gene: TRBV5-1; j_gene: TRBJ1-1; abundance: -; CDR3aa: CASSLSSGTEAFF; CDR3nt: TGCGCCAGCAGCTTGTCATCGGGCACTGAAGCTTTCTTT
d_gene: -; v_gene: TRBV7-9; j_gene: TRBJ2-5; abundance: -; CDR3aa: CASSTVPAEETQYF; CDR3nt: TGTGCCAGCAGCACAGTCCCGGCAGAAGAGACCCAGTACTTC
d_gene: -; v_gene: TRBV7-6; j_gene: TRBJ1-2; abundance: -; CDR3aa: CASSDGSSYGYTF; CDR3nt: TGTGCCAGCAGCGACGGGAGCTCTTATGGCTACACCTTC
d_gene: TRBD1; v_gene: TRBV5-1; j_gene: TRBJ2-7; abundance: -; CDR3aa: CASSLEGLGTDYEQYF; CDR3nt: TGCGCCAGCAGCTTGGAGGGTTTGGGGACAGACTACGAGCAGTACTTC
d_gene: -; v_gene: TRBV27; j_gene: TRBJ1-1; abundance: -; CDR3aa: CASRGTEAFF; CDR3nt: TGTGCCAGCAGGGGCACTGAAGCTTTCTTT
d_gene: TRBD1; v_gene: TRBV27; j_gene: TRBJ2-7; abundance: -; CDR3aa: CASKETGSSYEQYF; CDR3nt: TGTGCCAGCAAGGAGACAGGGTCTTCCTACGAGCAGTACTTC
d_gene: -; v_gene: TRBV29-1; j_gene: TRBJ2-3; abundance: once; CDR3aa: CSVQTNLGRITDTQYF; CDR3nt: TGCAGCGTTCAGACTAACTTGGGCAGGATCACAGATACGCAGTATTTT
d_gene: TRBD2; v_gene: TRBV10-3; j_gene: TRBJ2-1; abundance: -; CDR3aa: CAIRNLADNEQFF; CDR3nt: TGTGCCATCAGGAATCTAGCGGACAATGAGCAGTTCTTC
d_gene: TRBD1; v_gene: TRBV4-1; j_gene: TRBJ2-1; abundance: -; CDR3aa: CASSQETGNEQFF; CDR3nt: TGCGCCAGCAGCCAAGAGACAGGGAATGAGCAGTTCTTC
d_gene: TRBD1; v_gene: TRBV5-1; j_gene: TRBJ2-1; abundance: -; CDR3aa: CASTPTGANNEQFF; CDR3nt: TGCGCCAGCACCCCGACAGGGGCCAACAATGAGCAGTTCTTC
d_gene: -; v_gene: TRBV19; j_gene: TRBJ2-2; abundance: once; CDR3aa: CASSIGPGAGELFF; CDR3nt: TGTGCCAGTAGTATAGGGCCGGGTGCCGGGGAGCTGTTTTTT